The clone carrying this TCR beta chain was recorded at least ten times. The antigen is unknown. The sample belongs to a study of T cells in Graves' hyperthyroidism and ophthalmopathy. Study-wide background: Sampling of peripheral blood happened at initial diagnosis, prior to any treatment. Study results and caveats: Prediction of ophthalmopathy progression came a median approximately 7 months pre-onset. Among thyroid clonotypes expanded above 0.001, most also appeared in blood.

Each ophthalmopathy patient scored at least 3 on the Clinical Activity Score and at least 4 on NOSPECS grade, with duration under 3 months. CDR1 is SGHTA, CDR2 FQGTGA, per germline. V was clipped by 5 bases and J by 3 bases; unmatched bases: 6. The CDR3 runs 14 residues. Amplification targeted TCR beta CDR3 regions from RNA transcripts. The HTBI set primed first-round TCR CDR3 RT-PCR. Each CDR3 protein is one row after TCRdb ran MiXCR on the multiplex PCR reads. This repertoire shows about 380,000 distinct CDR3 sequences, under 20% found once; its top ten account for 40% to 45%. Material: blood. The V gene is TRBV7-3, the J gene TRBJ2-7, with 8 positions matching TRBD2. The source is a young man with Graves' ophthalmopathy. In DNA form, the CDR3 reads TGTGCCAGCAGCCCCGGGGGGGCAGACTACGAGCAGTACTTC. This sequence encodes CASSPGGADYEQYF.